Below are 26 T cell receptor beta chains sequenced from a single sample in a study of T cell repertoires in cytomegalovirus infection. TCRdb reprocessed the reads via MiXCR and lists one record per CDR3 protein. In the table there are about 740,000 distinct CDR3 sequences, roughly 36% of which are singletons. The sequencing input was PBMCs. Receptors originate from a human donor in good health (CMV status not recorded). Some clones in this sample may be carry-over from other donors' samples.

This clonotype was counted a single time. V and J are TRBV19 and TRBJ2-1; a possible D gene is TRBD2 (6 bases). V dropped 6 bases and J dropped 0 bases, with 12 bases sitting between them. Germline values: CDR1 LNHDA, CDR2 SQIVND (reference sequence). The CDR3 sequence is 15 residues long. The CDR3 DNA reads TGTGCCAGTAGGGCAGGAGGGATCTCCTACAATGAGCAGTTCTTC. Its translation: CASRAGGISYNEQFF.

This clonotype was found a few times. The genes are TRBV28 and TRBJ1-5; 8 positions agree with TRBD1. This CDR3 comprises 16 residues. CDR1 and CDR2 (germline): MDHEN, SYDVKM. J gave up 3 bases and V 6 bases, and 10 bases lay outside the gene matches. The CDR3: CASRPTAQGANQPQHF. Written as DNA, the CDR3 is TGTGCCAGCAGACCAACCGCTCAGGGGGCCAATCAGCCCCAGCATTTT.

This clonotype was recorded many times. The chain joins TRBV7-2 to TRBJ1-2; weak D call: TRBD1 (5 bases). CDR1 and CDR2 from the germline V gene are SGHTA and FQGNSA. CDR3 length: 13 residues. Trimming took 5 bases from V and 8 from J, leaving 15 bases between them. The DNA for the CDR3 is TGTGCCAGCAGCACCCGGGACCTCTCAGGCTACACCTTC. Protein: CASSTRDLSGYTF.

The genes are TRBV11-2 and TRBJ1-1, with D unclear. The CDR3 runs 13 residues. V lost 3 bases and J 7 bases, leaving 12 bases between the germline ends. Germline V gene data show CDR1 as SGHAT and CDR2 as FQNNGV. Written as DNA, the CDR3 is TGTGCCAGCAGCTTGGGAGCTCGACGTGAAGCTTTCTTT. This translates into CASSLGARREAFF.

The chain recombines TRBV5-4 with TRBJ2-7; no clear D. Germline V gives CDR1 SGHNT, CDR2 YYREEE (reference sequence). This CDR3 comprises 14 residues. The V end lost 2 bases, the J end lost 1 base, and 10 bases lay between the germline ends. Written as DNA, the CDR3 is TGTGCCAGCAGCTTCGGCCAGCTTTCCTACGAGCAGTACTTC. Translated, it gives CASSFGQLSYEQYF.

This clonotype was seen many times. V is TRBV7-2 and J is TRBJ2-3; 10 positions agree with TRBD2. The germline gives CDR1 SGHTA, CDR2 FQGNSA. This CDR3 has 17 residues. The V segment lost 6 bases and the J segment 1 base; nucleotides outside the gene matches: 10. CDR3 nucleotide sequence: TGTGCCAGCAGAGATCAAGCGGGGGGGCAAGGCACAGATACGCAGTATTTT. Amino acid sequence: CASRDQAGGQGTDTQYF.

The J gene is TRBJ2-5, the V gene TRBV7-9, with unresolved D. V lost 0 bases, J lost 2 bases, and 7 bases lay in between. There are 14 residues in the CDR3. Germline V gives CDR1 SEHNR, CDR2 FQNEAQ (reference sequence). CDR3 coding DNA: TGTGCCAGCAGCTTAGCGCAATTTCAAGAGACCCAGTACTTC. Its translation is CASSLAQFQETQYF.

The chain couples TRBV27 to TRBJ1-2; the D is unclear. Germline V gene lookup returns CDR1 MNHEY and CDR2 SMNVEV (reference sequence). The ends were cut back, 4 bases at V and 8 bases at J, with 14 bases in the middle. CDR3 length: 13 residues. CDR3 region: CASSYRTNGGYTF. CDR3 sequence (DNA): TGTGCCAGCAGTTATCGGACTAACGGGGGCTACACCTTC.

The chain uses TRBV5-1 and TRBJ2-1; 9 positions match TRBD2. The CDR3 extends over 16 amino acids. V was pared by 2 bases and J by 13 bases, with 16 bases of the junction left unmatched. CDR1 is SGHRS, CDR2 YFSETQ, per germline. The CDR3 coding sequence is TGCGCCAGCAGCTTAATAGCGGGAGAGGGCCCCCAGGTTCAGTTCTTC. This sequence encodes CASSLIAGEGPQVQFF.

This chain's CDR3 is CASSDPGGPNEKLFF. The CDR3 DNA sequence: TGTGCCAGCAGTGATCCAGGGGGACCTAATGAAAAACTGTTTTTT. The V call is TRBV25-1, the J call TRBJ1-4; 7 bases fit TRBD1. Germline V gene data show CDR1 as MGHDK and CDR2 as SYGVNS. With 3 bases clipped from V and 3 bases from J, the junction kept 4 bases outside the gene matches. The CDR3 totals 15 residues. Drawing the rest from reference TRBV25-1 and TRBJ1-4, the complete variable domain is EADIYQTPRYLVIGTGKKITLECSQTMGHDKMYWYQQDPGMELHLIHYSYGVNSTEKGDLSSESTVSRIRTEHFPLTLESARPSHTSQYLCASSDPGGPNEKLFFGSGTQLSVL.

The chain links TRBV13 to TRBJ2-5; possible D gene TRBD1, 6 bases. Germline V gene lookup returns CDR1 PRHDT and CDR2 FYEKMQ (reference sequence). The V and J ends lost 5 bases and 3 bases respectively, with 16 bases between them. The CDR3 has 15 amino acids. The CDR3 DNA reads TGTGCCAGCAGCGCCCGGGACAACCCAGAAGAGACCCAGTACTTC. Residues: CASSARDNPEETQYF.

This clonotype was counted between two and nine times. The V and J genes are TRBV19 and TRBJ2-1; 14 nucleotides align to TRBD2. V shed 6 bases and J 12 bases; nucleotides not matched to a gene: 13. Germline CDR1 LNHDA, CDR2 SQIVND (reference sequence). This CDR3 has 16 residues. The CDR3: CASRDDGTSGSRGQFF. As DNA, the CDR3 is TGTGCCAGTAGGGACGACGGGACTAGCGGGAGCCGTGGGCAGTTCTTC.

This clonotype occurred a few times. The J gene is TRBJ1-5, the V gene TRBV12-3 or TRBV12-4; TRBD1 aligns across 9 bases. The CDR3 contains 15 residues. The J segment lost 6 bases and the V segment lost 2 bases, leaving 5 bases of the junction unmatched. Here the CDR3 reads CASSLRGQGTQPQHF. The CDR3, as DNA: TGTGCCAGCAGTTTAAGGGGACAGGGTACTCAGCCCCAGCATTTT.

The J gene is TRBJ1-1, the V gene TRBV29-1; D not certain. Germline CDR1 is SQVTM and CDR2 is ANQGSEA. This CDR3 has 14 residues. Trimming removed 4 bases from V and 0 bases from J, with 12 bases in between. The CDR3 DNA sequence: TGCAGCGTTGTTGTGGGCAGCATGAACACTGAAGCTTTCTTT. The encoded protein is CSVVVGSMNTEAFF.

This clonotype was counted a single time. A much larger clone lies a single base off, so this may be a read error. This CDR3 is CASSFLGTGVYGVQFF. CDR3 DNA: TGTGCCAGCAGCTTCCTAGGGACAGGGGTATATGGGGTGCAGTTCTTC. The chain couples TRBV7-2 to TRBJ2-1; 10 bases are shared with TRBD1. Unmatched junction bases numbered 14, after V lost 3 bases and J lost 12 bases. The CDR3 extends over 16 amino acids. Germline CDR1 reads SGHTA; CDR2 reads FQGNSA. Together with reference TRBV7-2 and TRBJ2-1, the CDR3 gives the full variable domain: GAGVSQSPSNKVTEKGKDVELRCDPISGHTALYWYRQSLGQGLEFLIYFQGNSAPDKSGLPSDRFSAERTGGSVSTLTIQRTQQEDSAVYLCASSFLGTGVYGVQFFGPGTRLTVL.

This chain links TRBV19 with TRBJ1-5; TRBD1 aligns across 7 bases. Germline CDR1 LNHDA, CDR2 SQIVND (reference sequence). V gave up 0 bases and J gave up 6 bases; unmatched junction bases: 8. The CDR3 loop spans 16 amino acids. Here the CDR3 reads CASSIDPGQLFQPQHF. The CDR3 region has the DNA TGTGCCAGTAGTATAGATCCGGGACAGCTCTTTCAGCCCCAGCATTTT.

DNA of the CDR3: TGTGCCAGCAGCGCGCAACAGGGTTATTCCTCTCATCGCTACACCTTC. It translates to CASSAQQGYSSHRYTF. The genes are TRBV7-2 and TRBJ1-2, with D tentatively TRBD1 (6 bases). V lost 5 bases, J lost 9 bases, and 25 bases lay in between. The CDR3 extends over 16 amino acids. Germline values: CDR1 SGHTA, CDR2 FQGNSA.

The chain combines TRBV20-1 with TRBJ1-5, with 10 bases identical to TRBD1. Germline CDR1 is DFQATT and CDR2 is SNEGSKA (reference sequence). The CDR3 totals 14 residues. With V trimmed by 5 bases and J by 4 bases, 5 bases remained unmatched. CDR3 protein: CSAGDRGTNQPQHF. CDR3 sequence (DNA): TGCAGTGCTGGGGACAGGGGAACGAATCAGCCCCAGCATTTT.

Here the CDR3 DNA reads TGTGCCAGCAGTCCCGGTAGTTATGAGCAGTTCTTC. It specifies CASSPGSYEQFF. The chain has TRBV6-1 and TRBJ2-1; D gene unclear. The ends were cut back, 5 bases at V and 8 bases at J, with 10 bases in the middle. The CDR3 spans 12 residues. Germline CDR1 reads MNHNS; CDR2 reads SASEGT.

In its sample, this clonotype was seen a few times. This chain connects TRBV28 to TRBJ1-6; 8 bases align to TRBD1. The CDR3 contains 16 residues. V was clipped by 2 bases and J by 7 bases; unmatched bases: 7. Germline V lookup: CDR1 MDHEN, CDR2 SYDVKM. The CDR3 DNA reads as TGTGCCAGCAGTTTAGCGGACAGGGCCGGGAATTCACCCCTCCACTTT. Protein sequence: CASSLADRAGNSPLHF.

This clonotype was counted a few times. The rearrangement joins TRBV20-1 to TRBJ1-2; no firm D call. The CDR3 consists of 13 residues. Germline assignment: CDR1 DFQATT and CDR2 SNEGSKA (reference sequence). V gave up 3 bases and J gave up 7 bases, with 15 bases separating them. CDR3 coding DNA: TGCAGTGCTAGGGGTACAGCCGCCCGTGGCTACACCTTC. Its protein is CSARGTAARGYTF.

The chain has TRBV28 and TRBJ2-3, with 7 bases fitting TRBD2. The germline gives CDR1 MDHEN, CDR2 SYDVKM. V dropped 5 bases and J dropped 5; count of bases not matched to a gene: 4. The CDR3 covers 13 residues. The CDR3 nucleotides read TGTGCCAGCAGTCCTCGGACTAGAGATACGCAGTATTTT. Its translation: CASSPRTRDTQYF.

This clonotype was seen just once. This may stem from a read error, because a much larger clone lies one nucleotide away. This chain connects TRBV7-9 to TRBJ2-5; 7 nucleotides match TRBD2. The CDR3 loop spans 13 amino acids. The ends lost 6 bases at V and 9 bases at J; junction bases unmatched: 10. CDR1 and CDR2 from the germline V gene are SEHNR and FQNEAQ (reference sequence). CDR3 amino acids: CASSRLASESQYF. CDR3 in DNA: TGTGCCAGCAGTCGACTAGCCTCCGAGTCCCAGTACTTC.

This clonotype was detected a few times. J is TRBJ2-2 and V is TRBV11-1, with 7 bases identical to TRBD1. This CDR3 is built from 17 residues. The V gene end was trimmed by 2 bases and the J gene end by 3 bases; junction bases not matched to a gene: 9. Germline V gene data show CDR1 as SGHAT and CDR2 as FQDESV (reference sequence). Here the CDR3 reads CASSLREGARDTGELFF. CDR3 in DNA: TGTGCCAGCAGCTTAAGAGAGGGGGCCAGGGACACCGGGGAGCTGTTTTTT. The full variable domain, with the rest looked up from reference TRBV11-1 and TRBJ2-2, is EAEVAQSPRYKITEKSQAVAFWCDPISGHATLYWYRQILGQGPELLVQFQDESVVDDSQLPKDRFSAERLKGVDSTLKIQPAELGDSAMYLCASSLREGARDTGELFFGEGSRLTVL.

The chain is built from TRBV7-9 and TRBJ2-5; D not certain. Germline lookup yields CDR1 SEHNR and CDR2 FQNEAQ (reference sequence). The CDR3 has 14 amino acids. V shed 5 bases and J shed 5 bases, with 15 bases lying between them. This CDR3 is CASSPGFTRETQYF. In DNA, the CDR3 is TGTGCCAGCAGCCCTGGGTTCACGAGGGAGACCCAGTACTTC.

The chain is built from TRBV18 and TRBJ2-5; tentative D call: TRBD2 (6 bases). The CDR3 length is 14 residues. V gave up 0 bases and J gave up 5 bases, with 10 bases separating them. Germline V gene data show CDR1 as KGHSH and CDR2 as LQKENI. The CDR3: CASSPPRGGETQYF. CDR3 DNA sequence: TGTGCCAGCTCACCACCGAGGGGAGGCGAGACCCAGTACTTC.